Sequencing of this T cell receptor beta chain was carried out in a study of STAT5B mutations in CD4+ large granular lymphocyte leukemia. The assay was immunoSEQ multiplex PCR, and TCRdb's table has in-frame clones only and misses some. This repertoire shows 35,000 or so clones, 69% found once; its top ten account for less than 3%. The CDR3 contains 18 residues. From germline, CDR1 is SGHTA and CDR2 FQGNSA. V was clipped by 5 bases and J by 3 bases; unmatched bases: 7. The sample was CD4+ T cells from blood buffy coats. The gene calls are TRBV7-2 and TRBJ2-2, with TRBD2 matching 15 bases. This sequence was found in a human donor in good health. This CDR3 reads CASSLEGLAGGYTGELFF. CDR3 sequence (DNA): TGTGCCAGCAGCCTAGAGGGACTAGCGGGGGGATACACCGGGGAGCTGTTTTTT.